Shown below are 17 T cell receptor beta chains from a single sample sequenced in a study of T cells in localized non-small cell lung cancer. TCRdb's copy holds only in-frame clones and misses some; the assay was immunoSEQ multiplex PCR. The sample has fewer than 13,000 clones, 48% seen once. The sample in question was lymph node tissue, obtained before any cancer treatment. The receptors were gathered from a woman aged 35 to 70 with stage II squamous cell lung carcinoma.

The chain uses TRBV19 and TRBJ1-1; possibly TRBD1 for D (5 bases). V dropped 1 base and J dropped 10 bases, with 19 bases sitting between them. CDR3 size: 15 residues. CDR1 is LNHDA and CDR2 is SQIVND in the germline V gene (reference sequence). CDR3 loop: CASSIGGRTSGGAFF. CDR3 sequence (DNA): TGTGCCAGTAGTATAGGGGGCAGGACGAGTGGTGGAGCTTTCTTT.

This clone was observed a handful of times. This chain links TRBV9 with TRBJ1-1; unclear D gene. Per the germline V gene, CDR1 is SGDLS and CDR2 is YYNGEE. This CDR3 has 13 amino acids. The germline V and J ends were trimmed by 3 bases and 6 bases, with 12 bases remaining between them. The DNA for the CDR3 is TGTGCCAGCAGCGGACTAGGGAGGTCTGAAGCTTTCTTT. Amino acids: CASSGLGRSEAFF.

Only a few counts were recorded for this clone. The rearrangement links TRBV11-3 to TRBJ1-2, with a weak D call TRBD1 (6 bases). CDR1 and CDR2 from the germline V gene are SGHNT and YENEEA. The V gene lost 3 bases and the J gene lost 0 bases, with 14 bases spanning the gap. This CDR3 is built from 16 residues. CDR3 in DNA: TGTGCCAGCAGCTTGGTAGCAGGGGAAGCTAACTATGGCTACACCTTC. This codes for CASSLVAGEANYGYTF.

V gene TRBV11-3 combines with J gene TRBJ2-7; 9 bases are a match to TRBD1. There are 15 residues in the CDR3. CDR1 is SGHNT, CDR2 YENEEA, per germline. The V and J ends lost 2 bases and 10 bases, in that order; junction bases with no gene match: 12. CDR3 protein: CASSLKQGQGIEQYF. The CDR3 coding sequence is TGTGCCAGCAGCTTAAAACAGGGACAGGGAATTGARCAGTACTTC.

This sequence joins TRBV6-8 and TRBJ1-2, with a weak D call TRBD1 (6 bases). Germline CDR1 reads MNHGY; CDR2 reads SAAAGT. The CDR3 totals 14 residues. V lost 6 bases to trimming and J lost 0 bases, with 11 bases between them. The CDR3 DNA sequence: TGTGCCAGCAGCGACAGGAGATCTAACTATGGCTACACCTTC. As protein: CASSDRRSNYGYTF.

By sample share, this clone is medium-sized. The CDR3 DNA is TGTGCCAGCAGCCCCAGGTTGGCGGGCCTCCCCTACAATGAGCAGTTCTTC. Its translation: CASSPRLAGLPYNEQFF. The rearrangement links TRBV11-3 to TRBJ2-1; perhaps TRBD2 as D (5 bases). V was shortened by 5 bases and J by 2 bases, with 19 bases between the two germline ends. The CDR3 has 17 amino acids. Germline V gives CDR1 SGHNT, CDR2 YENEEA.

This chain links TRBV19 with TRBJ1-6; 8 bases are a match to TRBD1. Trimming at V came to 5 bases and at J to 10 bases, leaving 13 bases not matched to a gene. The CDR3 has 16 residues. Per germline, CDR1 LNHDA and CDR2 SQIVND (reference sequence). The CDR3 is CASSATGGELVSPLHF. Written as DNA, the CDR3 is TGTGCCAGTAGTGCCACAGGGGGAGAGCTCGTATCACCCCTCCACTTT.

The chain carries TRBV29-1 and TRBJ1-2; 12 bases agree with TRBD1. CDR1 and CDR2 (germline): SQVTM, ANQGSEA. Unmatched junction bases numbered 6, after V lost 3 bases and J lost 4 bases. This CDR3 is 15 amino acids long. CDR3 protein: CSVDPGQGAGYGYTF. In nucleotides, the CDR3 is TGCAGCGTTGACCCGGGACAGGGGGCGGGCTATGGCTACACCTTC.

The chain's CDR3 is CASSQSGGTEAFF. CDR3 sequence (DNA): TGTGCCAGCAGTCAGTCGGGCGGGACTGAAGCTTTCTTT. The J gene is TRBJ1-1, the V gene TRBV6-4; no definite D call. The CDR3 is 13 amino acids. V gave up 5 bases and J gave up 5 bases, with 12 bases separating them. Germline lookup yields CDR1 MRHNA and CDR2 SNTAGT.

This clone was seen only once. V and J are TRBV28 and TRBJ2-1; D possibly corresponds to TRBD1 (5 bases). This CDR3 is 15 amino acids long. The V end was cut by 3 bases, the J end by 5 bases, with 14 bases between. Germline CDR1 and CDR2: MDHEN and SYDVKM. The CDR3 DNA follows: TGTGCCAGCAGTTTCCCAGGACAATTAAACAATGAGCAGTTCTTC. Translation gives CASSFPGQLNNEQFF.

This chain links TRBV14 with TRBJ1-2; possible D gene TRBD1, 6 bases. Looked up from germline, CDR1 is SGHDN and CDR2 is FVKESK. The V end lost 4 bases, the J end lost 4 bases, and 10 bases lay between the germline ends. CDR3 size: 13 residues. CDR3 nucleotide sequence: TGTGCCAGCAGCCCGGGACACTCCTATGGCTACACCTTC. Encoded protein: CASSPGHSYGYTF.

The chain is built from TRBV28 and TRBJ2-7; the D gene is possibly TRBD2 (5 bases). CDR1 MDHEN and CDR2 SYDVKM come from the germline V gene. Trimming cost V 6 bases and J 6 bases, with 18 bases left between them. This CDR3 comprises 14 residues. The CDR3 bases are TGTGCCAGCAGGGATTCCGGATGGGAGACCGAGCAGTACTTC. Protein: CASRDSGWETEQYF.

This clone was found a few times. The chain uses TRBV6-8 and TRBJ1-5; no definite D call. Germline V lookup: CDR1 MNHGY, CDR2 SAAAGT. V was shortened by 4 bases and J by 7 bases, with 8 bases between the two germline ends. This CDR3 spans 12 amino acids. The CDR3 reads CASSSLGQPQHF. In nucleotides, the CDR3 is TGTGCCAGCAGTTCCCTTGGGCAGCCCCAGCATTTT.

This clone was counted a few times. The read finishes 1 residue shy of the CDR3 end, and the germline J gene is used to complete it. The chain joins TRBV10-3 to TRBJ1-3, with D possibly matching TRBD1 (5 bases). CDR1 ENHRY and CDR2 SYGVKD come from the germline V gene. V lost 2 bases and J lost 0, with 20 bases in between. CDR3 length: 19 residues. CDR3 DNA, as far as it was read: TGTGCCATCAGTGAGGGCGGTGGTTCAGGGCTCCGCTCTGGAAACACCATATAT. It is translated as CAISEGGGSGLRSGNTIY. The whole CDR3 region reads CAISEGGGSGLRSGNTIYF.

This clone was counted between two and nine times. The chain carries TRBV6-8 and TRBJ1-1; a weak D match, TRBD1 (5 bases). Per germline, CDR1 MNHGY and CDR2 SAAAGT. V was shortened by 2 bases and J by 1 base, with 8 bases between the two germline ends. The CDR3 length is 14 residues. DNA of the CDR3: TGTGCCAGCAGTTACGGGACGGGGAACACTGAAGCTTTCTTT. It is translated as CASSYGTGNTEAFF.

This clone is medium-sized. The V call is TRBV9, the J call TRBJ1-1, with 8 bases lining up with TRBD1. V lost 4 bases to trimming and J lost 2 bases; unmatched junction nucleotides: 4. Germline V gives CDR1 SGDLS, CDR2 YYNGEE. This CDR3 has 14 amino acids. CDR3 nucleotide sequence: TGTGCCAGCAGCATAGGACAGGGCAACACTGAAGCTTTCTTT. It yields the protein CASSIGQGNTEAFF.

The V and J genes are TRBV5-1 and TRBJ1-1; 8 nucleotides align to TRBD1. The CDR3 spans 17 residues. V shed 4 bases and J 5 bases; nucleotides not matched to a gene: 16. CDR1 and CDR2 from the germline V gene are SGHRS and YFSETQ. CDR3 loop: CASSPTDRGGRWTEAFF. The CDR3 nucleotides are TGCGCCAGCAGCCCAACAGACAGGGGAGGCCGGTGGACTGAAGCTTTCTTT.